This is a list of T cell receptor beta chains from one sample in a study of regulatory T cells in long-lasting Graves disease. TCRdb re-called the multiplex PCR reads with MiXCR, one entry per CDR3 protein. Of some 330,000 distinct CDR3 sequences listed, more than 20% are singletons. This sample comprised peripheral blood mononuclear cells (PBMCs), obtained when the disease was refractory, from a patient treated with antithyroid drugs. The receptors were gathered from a woman in her thirties or forties with Graves disease. CDR3s include the opening cysteine and the closing phenylalanine or tryptophan. D genes are given only for firm matches. Part of the rows lack a size; the others show once, few, many or a class for expanded clones.

v_call	cdr3_length	d_call	clone_size	j_call	cdr3_aa	cdr3_nt
TRBV7-2	14	.	few	TRBJ1-5	CASKTGAGNQPQHF	TGTGCCAGCAAGACGGGGGCGGGGAATCAGCCCCAGCATTTT
TRBV5-1	17	.	.	TRBJ2-6	CASSWTDDSSGANVLTF	TGCGCCAGCAGCTGGACGGACGACAGCTCTGGGGCCAACGTCCTGACTTTC
TRBV15	13	.	many	TRBJ2-5	CATSESGGETQYF	TGTGCCACCAGCGAGTCCGGAGGTGAGACCCAGTACTTC
TRBV6-1	15	TRBD1	.	TRBJ1-1	CASRRRDRGQGEAFF	TGTGCCAGCAGACGCCGGGACAGGGGGCAAGGTGAGGCTTTCTTT
TRBV7-9	16	TRBD1	few	TRBJ1-1	CASSRTGAITNTEAFF	TGTGCCAGCAGCCGGACAGGGGCGATAACCAACACTGAAGCTTTCTTT
TRBV12-3/TRBV12-4	15	.	many	TRBJ1-5	CASSLEQHSNQPQHF	TGTGCCAGCAGTTTAGAACAGCATAGCAATCAGCCCCAGCATTTT
TRBV29-1	14	TRBD2	few	TRBJ2-2	CSVVTSGNTGELFF	TGCAGCGTTGTAACTAGCGGGAACACCGGGGAGCTGTTTTTT
TRBV28	14	.	many	TRBJ1-5	CASSLRHLDQPQHF	TGTGCCAGCAGTTTAAGACATCTCGATCAGCCCCAGCATTTT
TRBV7-9	14	.	.	TRBJ1-1	CASRRNGGGTEAFF	TGTGCCAGCAGACGTAACGGGGGTGGCACTGAAGCTTTCTTT
TRBV18	14	.	few	TRBJ1-1	CASSPPSRAPEAFF	TGTGCCAGCTCACCACCGAGTAGGGCCCCTGAAGCTTTCTTT
TRBV20-1	15	.	few	TRBJ2-3	CSARDMRTYTDTQYF	TGCAGTGCTAGAGATATGAGAACCTACACAGATACGCAGTATTTT
TRBV6-1	12	.	.	TRBJ2-1	CALARRNNEQFF	TGTGCCCTAGCGAGAAGAAACAATGAGCAGTTCTTC
TRBV29-1	15	TRBD1	.	TRBJ2-4	CSVRDSTIAKNIQYF	TGCAGCGTTAGGGACAGTACTATAGCCAAAAACATTCAGTACTTC
TRBV28	12	.	.	TRBJ1-2	CASSSGRGAYTF	TGTGCCAGCAGTTCCGGAAGGGGGGCCTACACCTTC
TRBV19	12	.	many	TRBJ2-7	CASSFGTYEQYF	TGTGCCAGTAGTTTTGGGACCTACGAGCAGTACTTC
TRBV28	13	TRBD2	many	TRBJ2-7	CASGLAGTYEQYF	TGTGCCAGCGGACTAGCGGGGACCTACGAGCAGTACTTC
TRBV11-2	16	TRBD1	many	TRBJ1-2	CASSLDRRQGGVGYTF	TGTGCCAGCAGCTTAGATCGGAGACAGGGTGGAGTTGGCTACACCTTC
TRBV19	13	.	few	TRBJ1-1	CASSQNLNTEAFF	TGTGCCAGTAGTCAGAATCTGAACACTGAAGCTTTCTTT
TRBV5-1	14	.	.	TRBJ2-7	CASSLGQIADEQYF	TGCGCCAGCAGCTTGGGTCAGATCGCGGACGAGCAGTACTTC
TRBV29-1	13	.	.	TRBJ1-3	CSVFLWAGNTIYF	TGCAGCGTTTTTTTGTGGGCAGGAAACACCATATATTTT
TRBV28	15	.	many	TRBJ1-5	CASSFSRGNNQPQHF	TGTGCCAGCAGTTTTTCTCGGGGAAACAATCAGCCCCAGCATTTT
TRBV11-2	15	.	many	TRBJ1-6	CASSSPGGINSPLHF	TGTGCCAGCAGCTCTCCTGGCGGAATCAATTCACCCCTCCACTTT